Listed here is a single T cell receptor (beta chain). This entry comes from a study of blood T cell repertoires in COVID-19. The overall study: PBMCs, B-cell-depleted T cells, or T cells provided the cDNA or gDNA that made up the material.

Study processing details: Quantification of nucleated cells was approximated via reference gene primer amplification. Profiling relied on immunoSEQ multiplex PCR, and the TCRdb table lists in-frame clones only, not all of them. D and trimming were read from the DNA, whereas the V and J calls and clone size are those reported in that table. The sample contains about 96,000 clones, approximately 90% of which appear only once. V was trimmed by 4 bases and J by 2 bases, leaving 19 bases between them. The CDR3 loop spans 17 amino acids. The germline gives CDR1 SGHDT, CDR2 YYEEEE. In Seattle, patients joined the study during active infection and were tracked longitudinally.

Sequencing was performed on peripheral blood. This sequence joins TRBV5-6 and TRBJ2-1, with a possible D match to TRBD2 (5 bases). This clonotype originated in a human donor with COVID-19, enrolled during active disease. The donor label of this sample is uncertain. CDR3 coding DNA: TGTGCCAGCAGCCCCACCGTGGACTCGCTACCCTACAATGAGCAGTTCTTC. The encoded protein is CASSPTVDSLPYNEQFF.